The 26 T cell receptor beta chains listed next were all sequenced from one sample in a study of response to subunit inactivated influenza vaccine. TCRdb reanalysed the RT-PCR reads using MiXCR and keeps one entry per CDR3 protein. In the table there are about 620,000 distinct CDR3 sequences, roughly 10% of which are singletons. Here the sequenced sample was PBMCs from blood, taken on the day of vaccination. These receptors came from a man in his fifties or sixties who received an inactivated influenza vaccine.

This clonotype was seen a few times. V is TRBV10-1 and J is TRBJ2-7, with D uncertain. V was shortened by 0 bases and J by 2 bases, with 8 bases between the two germline ends. The CDR3 contains 14 residues. The germline gives CDR1 WNHNN, CDR2 SYGVQD (reference sequence). The DNA for the CDR3 is TGCGCCAGCAGTGAGTCCTACGGCCCCTACGAGCAGTACTTC. Encoded protein: CASSESYGPYEQYF.

The chain uses TRBV28 and TRBJ2-5; D gene unclear. Germline lookup yields CDR1 MDHEN and CDR2 SYDVKM. Trimming removed 5 bases from V and 5 bases from J, with 12 bases in between. The CDR3 consists of 13 residues. The CDR3 DNA is TGTGCCAGCAGTGAAATATACCGGGAGACCCAGTACTTC. It encodes CASSEIYRETQYF.

This clonotype was counted a few times. The V call is TRBV11-2, the J call TRBJ2-7, with D possibly matching TRBD2 (6 bases). The ends were cut back, 5 bases at V and 3 bases at J, with 14 bases in the middle. CDR1 SGHAT and CDR2 FQNNGV come from the germline V gene. The CDR3 extends over 14 amino acids. CDR3 residues: CASSPRDLIYEQYF. CDR3 nucleotide sequence: TGTGCCAGCAGCCCTCGGGACTTAATCTACGAGCAGTACTTC.

This chain links TRBV12-3 or TRBV12-4 with TRBJ2-1, with D possibly TRBD1 on 5 matching bases. The CDR3 length is 14 residues. V was shortened by 2 bases and J by 4 bases, with 9 bases between the two germline ends. The CDR3 sequence is CASSLLGVYNEQFF. The CDR3 DNA sequence: TGTGCCAGCAGTTTATTAGGGGTTTACAATGAGCAGTTCTTC.

This clonotype showed up just a few times. The chain couples TRBV5-1 to TRBJ2-7; D gene uncertain. Between the trimmed V and J ends, which lost 0 bases and 3 bases, there was a span of 13 bases. There are 15 residues in the CDR3. Per the germline V gene, CDR1 is SGHRS and CDR2 is YFSETQ. The CDR3 DNA reads as TGCGCCAGCAGCTTGGAGGACCCTGGAATCTACGAGCAGTACTTC. This codes for CASSLEDPGIYEQYF.

The chain uses TRBV12-3 or TRBV12-4 and TRBJ2-5, with D perhaps given as TRBD1 or TRBD2 (6 bases each). This CDR3 comprises 17 residues. V was shortened by 2 bases and J by 0 bases, with 16 bases between the two germline ends. The CDR3 region is CASSLTTRGGYQETQYF. In nucleotides, the CDR3 is TGTGCCAGCAGTTTAACTACTAGAGGGGGGTACCAAGAGACCCAGTACTTC.

This clonotype was detected many times. CDR3 bases: TGTGCCAGCAGTTCGGCGGGGTCAAGCTCCTACAATGAGCAGTTCTTC. Translated, it gives CASSSAGSSSYNEQFF. The chain employs TRBV6-2 or TRBV6-3 and TRBJ2-1, with D maybe TRBD2 (6 bases). CDR1 MNHEY and CDR2 SVGEGT come from the germline V gene. V lost 4 bases and J 0 bases, leaving 13 bases between the germline ends. CDR3 length: 16 residues.

The chain combines TRBV4-1 with TRBJ2-1; 8 nucleotides agree with TRBD2. With 0 bases clipped from V and 0 bases from J, the junction kept 16 bases outside the gene matches. Looked up from germline, CDR1 is MGHRA and CDR2 is YSYEKL. This CDR3 is built from 21 residues. Here the CDR3 DNA reads TGCGCCAGCAGCCAAGATCCTCCTAGCGGGTTCAGACTAAGCTCCTACAATGAGCAGTTCTTC. As protein: CASSQDPPSGFRLSSYNEQFF.

Only a few counts were recorded for this clonotype. The chain links TRBV3-1 to TRBJ1-5; D not certain. V dropped 2 bases and J dropped 4 bases, with 3 bases sitting between them. Germline V gene lookup returns CDR1 LGHDT and CDR2 YNNKEL (reference sequence). The CDR3 totals 12 residues. The chain's CDR3 is CASSQQNQPQHF. In DNA, the CDR3 is TGTGCCAGCAGCCAACAGAATCAGCCCCAGCATTTT.

This clonotype turned up a few times. V is TRBV4-1 and J is TRBJ2-3, with D unclear. Germline-derived CDR1 and CDR2 are MGHRA and YSYEKL. The CDR3 is 15 amino acids. V gave up 1 base and J gave up 2 bases, with 10 bases separating them. This CDR3 reads CASSQVGSITDTQYF. The CDR3 region has the DNA TGCGCCAGCAGCCAAGTAGGATCGATCACAGATACGCAGTATTTT.

This clonotype was observed at least ten times. This sequence joins TRBV12-3 or TRBV12-4 and TRBJ1-5; TRBD1 agrees at 10 bases. V gave up 6 bases and J gave up 2 bases; unmatched junction bases: 4. This CDR3 is 15 amino acids long. CDR3 DNA sequence: TGTGCCAGCAGCCTCGGACAGGGGGGCAATCAGCCCCAGCATTTT. Its protein product is CASSLGQGGNQPQHF.

This clonotype was found a few times. The chain links TRBV15 to TRBJ2-3; D is uncertain. CDR1 and CDR2 from the germline V gene are LNHNV and YYDKDF (reference sequence). The germline V and J ends were trimmed by 6 bases and 2 bases, with 12 bases remaining between them. CDR3 length: 14 residues. The CDR3 nucleotides read TGTGCCACCAGGGAACCCCCCCCCACAGATACGCAGTATTTT. This sequence encodes CATREPPPTDTQYF.

The J gene is TRBJ2-3, the V gene TRBV12-3 or TRBV12-4; TRBD2 is a possible D gene (6 bases). This CDR3 has 15 residues. V lost 1 base and J lost 4, with 12 bases in between. CDR3 nucleotide sequence: TGTGCCAGCAGTTTAGTCGGGAGCATAGCAGATACGCAGTATTTT. This translates into CASSLVGSIADTQYF.

This clonotype occurred a few times. The CDR3: CSVVLALAYEQYF. In nucleotides, the CDR3 is TGCAGCGTTGTGCTGGCGTTAGCCTACGAGCAGTACTTC. The rearrangement uses TRBV29-1 and TRBJ2-7; D gene ambiguous. In germline, CDR1 is SQVTM, CDR2 ANQGSEA. The V end was cut by 4 bases, the J end by 2 bases, with 12 bases between. CDR3 size: 13 residues.

The table lists this clonotype with many counts. This chain links TRBV11-2 with TRBJ2-7; a weak D match, TRBD1 (5 bases). This CDR3 has 15 amino acids. Germline V CDR1 and CDR2: SGHAT, FQNNGV. V was trimmed by 0 bases and J by 1 base, leaving 10 bases between them. CDR3 protein: CASSLEGAASYEQYF. The CDR3 bases are TGTGCCAGCAGCTTAGAAGGGGCAGCTTCCTACGAGCAGTACTTC.

This clonotype was picked up a small number of times. CDR3 coding DNA: TGTGCCAGCATTCCGACGGACAGGGTGGGAGAGACCCAGTACTTC. This translates into CASIPTDRVGETQYF. This chain connects TRBV3-1 to TRBJ2-5; 8 nucleotides agree with TRBD1. CDR3 length: 15 residues. Germline CDR1 and CDR2: LGHDT and YNNKEL (reference sequence). The V and J ends lost 7 bases and 4 bases, in that order; junction bases with no gene match: 11.

The chain uses TRBV4-3 and TRBJ2-7; D is unresolved. Trimming stripped 0 bases from V and 7 bases from J, with 10 bases between. Per the germline V gene, CDR1 is LGHNA and CDR2 is YSLEER. This CDR3 comprises 13 residues. CDR3 in DNA: TGCGCCAGCAGCCAAGATGGGATAGGGGAGCAGTACTTC. As protein: CASSQDGIGEQYF.

This clonotype has only one observation. V usage is TRBV6-1 and J usage is TRBJ2-3, with D tentatively TRBD1 (6 bases). The CDR3 length is 15 residues. Trimming removed 7 bases from V and 0 bases from J, with 14 bases in between. CDR1 and CDR2 from the germline V gene are MNHNS and SASEGT. The CDR3 spells CASTSAQGSTDTQYF. In nucleotides, the CDR3 is TGTGCCAGCACCTCAGCCCAGGGGAGCACAGATACGCAGTATTTT.

This clonotype turned up a few times. The chain recombines TRBV12-3 or TRBV12-4 with TRBJ2-2; the match to TRBD2 covers 12 bases. Germline trimming cut 3 bases from V and 1 base from J; bases unmatched to any gene: 12. This CDR3 is 20 amino acids long. CDR3 residues: CASSLRLAGGPLRNTGELFF. As DNA, the CDR3 is TGTGCCAGCAGTTTGCGTCTAGCGGGAGGGCCCCTACGGAACACCGGGGAGCTGTTTTTT.

This chain uses TRBV3-1 with TRBJ2-1; D unresolved. This CDR3 is built from 13 residues. The V gene lost 0 bases and the J gene lost 12 bases, with 12 bases spanning the gap. Per germline, CDR1 LGHDT and CDR2 YNNKEL (reference sequence). The CDR3 protein is CASSQDPGLGQFF. Here the CDR3 DNA reads TGTGCCAGCAGCCAAGACCCTGGCCTAGGGCAGTTCTTC.

The chain is built from TRBV10-3 and TRBJ2-2; D might be TRBD1 (7 bases). The CDR3 loop spans 16 amino acids. Trimming shortened V by 0 bases and J by 3 bases, and 11 bases separated the two germline ends. From germline, CDR1 is ENHRY and CDR2 SYGVKD. DNA for the CDR3: TGTGCCATCAGTGAGTCTTGGAGGGGGCACACCGGGGAGCTGTTTTTT. Its protein product is CAISESWRGHTGELFF.

This clonotype appeared many times. V usage is TRBV5-1 and J usage is TRBJ2-2; TRBD2 matches at 11 bases. The junction had 7 bases not matched to a gene; V was cut back by 2 bases and J by 7 bases. The CDR3 covers 16 residues. From germline, CDR1 is SGHRS and CDR2 YFSETQ. This CDR3 reads CASSLLAGAENGELFF. CDR3 DNA sequence: TGCGCCAGCAGCTTACTAGCGGGAGCCGAGAACGGGGAGCTGTTTTTT.

This clonotype was observed many times. The chain couples TRBV5-1 to TRBJ2-2, with TRBD1 matching 8 bases. The junction had 8 bases not matched to a gene; V was cut back by 4 bases and J by 6 bases. Germline V CDR1 and CDR2: SGHRS, YFSETQ. CDR3 length: 15 amino acids. The CDR3 DNA reads TGCGCCAGCAGCAAGACAGGGGATTTATCCGGGGAGCTGTTTTTT. Translation gives CASSKTGDLSGELFF.

This clonotype was observed at least ten times. This chain uses TRBV29-1 with TRBJ1-5, with TRBD1 as a possible D gene (5 bases). The CDR3 consists of 12 residues. Trimming left V 4 bases short and J 10 bases short, with 14 bases between. Germline V gene sequence: CDR1 SQVTM, CDR2 ANQGSEA. DNA of the CDR3: TGCAGCGTTGGGGACCCTCTGGGACCCCAGCATTTT. This translates into CSVGDPLGPQHF. Based on the CDR3 plus reference TRBV29-1 and TRBJ1-5, the full variable domain is SAVISQKPSRDICQRGTSLTIQCQVDSQVTMMFWYRQQPGQSLTLIATANQGSEATYESGFVIDKFPISRPNLTFSTLTVSNMSPEDSSIYLCSVGDPLGPQHFGDGTRLSIL.

This clonotype occurred a few times. The chain recombines TRBV12-3 or TRBV12-4 with TRBJ2-1, with 9 bases lining up with TRBD2. V was pared by 2 bases and J by 8 bases, with 10 bases of the junction left unmatched. CDR3 size: 16 residues. DNA of the CDR3: TGTGCCAGCAGTTTATTTCTAGCGGGGAATAGTCATGAGCAGTTCTTC. Translating gives CASSLFLAGNSHEQFF.

This clonotype was seen many times. V is TRBV24-1 and J is TRBJ2-7; 7 positions agree with TRBD1. Germline V gene data show CDR1 as KGHDR and CDR2 as SFDVKD. The CDR3 sequence is 17 residues long. V was pared by 2 bases and J by 2 bases, with 11 bases of the junction left unmatched. CDR3 loop: CATSDYYGQEPAYEQYF. CDR3 coding DNA: TGTGCCACCAGTGATTACTATGGACAGGAGCCTGCCTACGAGCAGTACTTC.